Listed here are 8 T cell receptor beta chains from one sample, sequenced in a study of T-cell reconstitution after alpha-beta-depleted transplantation in children. The TCRbeta library incorporated unique molecular identifiers. TCRdb redid the calling of the PCR reads with MiXCR, one entry per CDR3 protein. The profile covers about a million distinct CDR3 sequences, with about 29% appearing a single time and 28% taken by the ten largest. This material consisted of PBMCs, mostly from graft donor cells, taken 360 days after TCRalphabeta/CD19-depleted stem cell transplant. These receptors were collected from a boy under two years old who had a stem cell transplant for SCID, so the T cells may come from the graft donor.

The CDR3: CATSDAGLGRPNEQFF. As DNA, the CDR3 is TGTGCCACCAGTGATGCGGGACTAGGGAGGCCAAATGAGCAGTTCTTC. The J gene is TRBJ2-1, the V gene TRBV24-1; the match to TRBD2 covers 8 bases. With V trimmed by 3 bases and J by 7 bases, 10 bases remained unmatched. The CDR3 has 16 amino acids. From germline, CDR1 is KGHDR and CDR2 SFDVKD.

This clonotype has just a few counts. V is TRBV7-9 and J is TRBJ2-1; D may be TRBD1 (6 bases). The CDR3 totals 15 residues. Germline CDR1 SEHNR, CDR2 FQNEAQ (reference sequence). V lost 5 bases, J lost 13 bases, and 24 bases lay in between. The chain's CDR3 is CASSVPVLGGRGQFF. The DNA for the CDR3 is TGTGCCAGCAGCGTCCCCGTTCTAGGTGGCAGGGGACAGTTCTTC.

This clonotype occurred a few times. The rearrangement links TRBV7-8 to TRBJ2-5, with D unclear. This CDR3 contains 13 residues. Looked up from germline, CDR1 is SGHVS and CDR2 is FQNEAQ. Trimming left V 3 bases short and J 2 bases short, with 7 bases between. CDR3 loop: CASSFLEQETQYF. In nucleotides, the CDR3 is TGTGCCAGCAGCTTCTTGGAGCAAGAGACCCAGTACTTC.

Here the CDR3 DNA reads TGCAGTGCTAGGGGGCAGAATTCCTACGAGCAGTACTTC. It is translated as CSARGQNSYEQYF. The chain recombines TRBV20-1 with TRBJ2-7; possible D gene TRBD1, 5 bases. Germline lookup yields CDR1 DFQATT and CDR2 SNEGSKA (reference sequence). V lost 3 bases and J lost 1, with 10 bases in between. This CDR3 contains 13 residues.

This clonotype was detected only a few times. This rearrangement joins TRBV10-3 to TRBJ2-3; 7 bases map to TRBD2. This CDR3 has 16 residues. Germline CDR1 ENHRY, CDR2 SYGVKD. The V gene end was trimmed by 4 bases and the J gene end by 2 bases; junction bases not matched to a gene: 9. The chain's CDR3 is CAISGIGGSVTDTQYF. The CDR3 DNA reads as TGTGCCATCAGTGGGATCGGGGGGTCTGTCACAGATACGCAGTATTTT.

The V gene is TRBV12-3 or TRBV12-4, the J gene TRBJ1-3; D unresolved. Trimming cost V 5 bases and J 6 bases, with 11 bases left between them. The CDR3 spans 13 residues. The CDR3: CASSPPGENTIYF. In DNA, the CDR3 is TGTGCCAGCAGTCCACCGGGTGAAAACACCATATATTTT.

This chain uses TRBV12-3 or TRBV12-4 with TRBJ2-2; TRBD2 matches at 7 bases. With V trimmed by 2 bases and J by 5 bases, 11 bases remained unmatched. This CDR3 is 17 amino acids long. The CDR3 DNA is TGTGCCAGCAGTTTAACCCGAGCTAGCGGCCGGACCGGGGAGCTGTTTTTT. Translated: CASSLTRASGRTGELFF.

This clonotype has just a few counts. The chain is built from TRBV4-1 and TRBJ2-3; D ambiguous. The CDR3 length is 16 residues. Germline V gives CDR1 MGHRA, CDR2 YSYEKL. V was trimmed by 1 base and J by 8 bases, leaving 19 bases between them. CDR3 protein: CASSQGQGSLNRTQYF. CDR3 coding DNA: TGCGCCAGCAGCCAAGGGCAAGGATCCCTCAACCGTACGCAGTATTTT.